This T cell receptor (beta chain) was sequenced for a study of blood T cell repertoires in COVID-19 (dated by TCRdb to between 2020 and 2021). Regarding the complete study: Samples covering the acute and convalescent phases of COVID-19 were provided by collaborators in the United States, Italy and Spain. The material from the prospective study consisted of cDNA or gDNA derived from T cells, B-cell-depleted T cells, or PBMCs. The dataset comprised deeply sampled blood TCRbeta repertoires from subjects exposed to, actively infected with, or recovered from COVID-19. The repertoires were released in a freely available public database intended as a resource for research on the immune response to SARS-CoV-2. The samples were drawn from two sources: the first 160 participants of the ongoing ImmuneRACE study, and 1,000 to 1,500 subjects contributed by 6 global collaborators. A de-identified subject ID, COVID-19 status, age in years and sex were almost always included in the sample metadata. Where available, HLA class I and class II types were taken from metadata supplied by the sample provider and were not determined by assay-based typing.

TCRbeta CDR3 regions were amplified from genomic DNA by means of the immunoSEQ Assay, a bias-controlled multiplex PCR. Per the original workflow: The number of nucleated cells in each sample was estimated by amplification of reference gene primers within the assay. Sequence reads were collapsed and filtered to measure the absolute abundance of every unique TCRbeta CDR3 rearrangement. For each sample, productive Simpson clonality was calculated as the square root of Simpson's diversity index over productive rearrangements. TCRdb re-hosts the immuneACCESS table, in-frame sequences only. Its copies lack some clones; in the studies checked, an unresolved V gene accounts for under half of them, and the cause for the rest is not known. V and J calls and clone size are given by that table; D and trimming were obtained from the DNA. This sample lists about 230,000 clones; roughly 85% were detected once. Roughly 4.6% of the sample rests with the top ten.

One collaborating source in Seattle enrolled patients while the patients were actively infected and followed the patients over time throughout the course of disease. Each collaborating institution followed its own protocols to collect whole blood in K2EDTA tubes. Collaborator samples were shipped for TCRbeta analysis as frozen whole blood, isolated PBMCs, or DNA extracted from either sample type. The study at large found these results: Clinical and demographic metadata were provided uncurated, with the amount varying by source and participant.

As for this clone: Its antigen remains unidentified. Base qualities are not recorded, but no much larger clone differs from it by a single base.

The specimen was peripheral blood. The clonotype comes from a man in his forties or fifties with COVID-19, enrolled during active disease.

The DNA reads as follows: TGTGCTAGTGGCTCCGGGACAGGGATATGGGAGACCCAGTACTTC. Its translation is CASGSGTGIWETQYF. Recombination connected TRBV12-5 to TRBJ2-5; the junction holds 9 bases that match TRBD1. Per the germline V gene, LGHNT is the CDR1 and FRNRAP is the CDR2. The cysteine opens and the phenylalanine closes a CDR3 of 15 amino acids. This entry keeps only the CDR3 DNA: 45 bases, framed from base 1. V and J are trimmed by 6 bases and 5 bases, and the gene matches miss 10 bases of the junction.